This is a list of T cell receptor beta chains from one sample in a study of blood T cell repertoires in COVID-19. Produced via immunoSEQ multiplex PCR; TCRdb's table is partial and in-frame only. The sample includes roughly 180,000 clones, approximately 86% of them seen just once. The sequencing input was PBMCs or T cells enriched from blood (not recorded which). These receptors all come from a man between 60 and 75 years old who had recovered from COVID-19. Both conserved end residues are part of each CDR3. A D gene is named only where the DNA matches it firmly. Clone size, where shown, is once, few, many, or a class for clones that have expanded.

clone size	D gene	CDR3 length	V gene	J gene	CDR3 DNA	CDR3 protein
.	TRBD1	14	TRBV5-6	TRBJ2-7	TGTGCCAGCAACCCCCGGACAGGCCTCTACGAGCAGTACTTC	CASNPRTGLYEQYF
.	TRBD2	14	TRBV19	TRBJ2-1	TGTGCCAGTAGTGTTACTAGCGGGACCAATGAGCAGTTCTTC	CASSVTSGTNEQFF
.	.	13	TRBV28	TRBJ2-7	TGTGCCAGCAGTCGACAGCACTCCTACGAGCAGTACTTC	CASSRQHSYEQYF
.	.	17	TRBV21-1	TRBJ2-1	TGTGCCAGCAGCAGGGTGAGGGCCAAACGAACCTACAATGAGCAGTTCTTC	CASSRVRAKRTYNEQFF
.	TRBD1	15	TRBV5-5	TRBJ2-1	TGTGCCAGCAGCTTGGGCGGACAGGGGGGCAATGAGCAGTTCTTC	CASSLGGQGGNEQFF
once	TRBD1	15	TRBV28	TRBJ2-7	TGTGCCAGCAGGAGGGGACAGGGGGATTATTACGAGCAGTACTTC	CASRRGQGDYYEQYF
.	.	15	TRBV7-2	TRBJ2-7	TGTGCCAGCAGCTTAGCTTTAGGCAGGGCGGGGGAGCAGTACTTC	CASSLALGRAGEQYF
.	.	14	TRBV7-3	TRBJ1-1	TGTGCCAGCAGCTTAAGTTCCGGTCCCACTGAAGCTTTCTTT	CASSLSSGPTEAFF
few	TRBD1	13	TRBV29-1	TRBJ2-1	TGCAGCGTGGGGGAGGACAGGGGGAATGAGCAGTTCTTC	CSVGEDRGNEQFF
once	.	13	TRBV7-7	TRBJ2-1	TGTGCTAGCAGCTTGGCCGGGAACAATGAGCAGTTCTTC	CASSLAGNNEQFF
.	TRBD2	14	TRBV14	TRBJ2-7	TGTGCCAGCAGCCTAGCGGGGACTACCCCAAAGCAGTACTTC	CASSLAGTTPKQYF
.	TRBD1	15	TRBV19	TRBJ1-5	TGTGCCAGCCGAGGGGACAGGGCTAGCAATCAGCCCCAGCATTTT	CASRGDRASNQPQHF
.	.	13	TRBV7-2	TRBJ2-5	TGTGCCAGCAGCTTACATGGGAGAGGGACCCAGTACTTC	CASSLHGRGTQYF
.	TRBD1	17	TRBV5-1	TRBJ1-3	TGCGCCAGCAGCTTGGCCGTCCAGGGGGCTGGTGGAAACACCATATATTTT	CASSLAVQGAGGNTIYF
.	.	14	TRBV2	TRBJ1-2	TGTGCCAGCAGTGAAGGGGGCACTAACTATGGCTACACCTTC	CASSEGGTNYGYTF
.	.	11	TRBV10-3	TRBJ2-5	TGTGCCATCAGTGTTCGGGAGACCCAGTACTTC	CAISVRETQYF
.	TRBD1	17	TRBV4-1	TRBJ1-3	TGCGCCAGCAGCCAGGGCAGACAGGGGACGAAGGGAAACACCATATATTTT	CASSQGRQGTKGNTIYF
once	TRBD1	13	TRBV6-4	TRBJ1-2	TGTGCCAGCAGTGGGACAGGGAGAGATGGCTACACCTTC	CASSGTGRDGYTF
.	TRBD1	15	TRBV6-4	TRBJ2-2	TGTGCCAGCAGGACCGAGACAGGGTCGGCCGGGGAGCTGTTTTTT	CASRTETGSAGELFF
.	TRBD1	15	TRBV9	TRBJ1-6	TGTGCCAGCAGCGCCGGGACAGGGTTTAATTCACCCCTCCACTTT	CASSAGTGFNSPLHF
few	.	15	TRBV7-9	TRBJ1-2	TGTGCCAGCAGCTTCCCCTCGACAGTCAGCTATGGCTACACCTTC	CASSFPSTVSYGYTF
once	TRBD1	17	TRBV5-6	TRBJ1-5	TGTGCCAGCAGCTTGGCCAAGGGACAGGGAGGCAATCAGCCCCAGCATTTT	CASSLAKGQGGNQPQHF
.	.	15	TRBV21-1	TRBJ1-2	TGTGCCAGCAGCAAAGGGAAGGGAGCGACTGGGGGCTACACCTTC	CASSKGKGATGGYTF
.	TRBD2	15	TRBV6-5	TRBJ2-7	TGTGCCAGCAGGGAGGGACTAGCGGGGCACTACGAGCAGTACTTC	CASREGLAGHYEQYF
.	.	14	TRBV2	TRBJ2-1	TGTGCCAGCAGTGATAGGGGAGGATACAATGAGCAGTTCTTC	CASSDRGGYNEQFF
.	TRBD1	15	TRBV18	TRBJ1-2	TGTGCCAGCTCACCAAGACAGGGCCGCGAGGCAGGGTACACCTTC	CASSPRQGREAGYTF
.	.	11	TRBV7-2	TRBJ2-5	TGTGCCAGCAGCTCAGGGGAGACCCAGTACTTC	CASSSGETQYF
.	.	14	TRBV7-2	TRBJ1-2	TGTGCCAGCAGCTTAGTGGTCCAGAACTATGGCTACACCTTC	CASSLVVQNYGYTF
.	TRBD2	15	TRBV18	TRBJ2-1	TGTGCCAGCTCACCGCTAGCGGGGGGCCAAAGTGAGCAGTTCTTC	CASSPLAGGQSEQFF
.	TRBD2	15	TRBV9	TRBJ2-3	TGTGCCAGCAGCGTAGAAGGGACTAGAACAGATACGCAGTATTTT	CASSVEGTRTDTQYF
.	TRBD2	14	TRBV7-3	TRBJ2-7	TGTGCCAGCACCTCCCCCAGCGGGAGCCACGAGCAGTACTTC	CASTSPSGSHEQYF
.	TRBD1	14	TRBV18	TRBJ2-5	TGTGCCAGCTCTAGGACAGGGTTTCAAGAGACCCAGTACTTC	CASSRTGFQETQYF
.	.	15	TRBV6-1	TRBJ1-5	TGTGCCAGCAGTGAAGCGGGACAACAAAATCAGCCCCAGCATTTT	CASSEAGQQNQPQHF
.	.	14	TRBV29-1	TRBJ1-4	TGCAGCGTTGGTGGGGACACAACTAATGAAAAACTGTTTTTT	CSVGGDTTNEKLFF
.	.	14	TRBV30	TRBJ2-2	TGTGCCTGGAATTCAGGGTCGGGTACCGGGGAGCTGTTTTTT	CAWNSGSGTGELFF
few	.	14	TRBV10-3	TRBJ2-1	TGTGCCATCTCGCGGGACTCCGGTGTAAATGAGCAGTTCTTC	CAISRDSGVNEQFF
few	.	14	TRBV5-4	TRBJ1-6	TGTGCCAGCAGCTTGGAGAGGGAGGGTTCACCCCTCCACTTT	CASSLEREGSPLHF
.	TRBD1	16	TRBV6-7	TRBJ2-7	TGTGCCAGCAGTTACTCCCCGGGACAGGGGCCCTACGAGCAGTACTTC	CASSYSPGQGPYEQYF
once	TRBD2	14	TRBV5-1	TRBJ2-1	TGCGCCAGCAACGAGGGAGGGCAGAACAATGAGCAGTTCTTC	CASNEGGQNNEQFF
.	.	18	TRBV28	TRBJ1-3	TGTGCCAGCAGTTTTCCCCGTGGCCAGGTGAACTCTGGAAACACCATATATTTT	CASSFPRGQVNSGNTIYF
.	.	13	TRBV5-1	TRBJ2-5	TGCGCCAGCAGCTTGACCGGGGGAGAGACCCAGTACTTC	CASSLTGGETQYF
.	.	15	TRBV7-2	TRBJ2-3	TGTGCCAGCTTCCGAACCTCAGGGGCCGGGGATACGCAGTATTTT	CASFRTSGAGDTQYF
.	TRBD1	14	TRBV14	TRBJ1-1	TGTGCCAGCAGCCATAGGGGGCGGAACACTGAAGCTTTCTTT	CASSHRGRNTEAFF
few	TRBD1	14	TRBV10-3	TRBJ1-6	TGTGCCATCAGCTCAGGGGGTCGGAATTCACCCCTCCACTTT	CAISSGGRNSPLHF
.	TRBD1	14	TRBV29-1	TRBJ1-1	TGCAGCGTTCGGACAGGGGGCAGAGGGTCTGAAGCTTTCTTT	CSVRTGGRGSEAFF